The clone carrying this T cell receptor beta chain has more than one count but fewer than ten. Its matching antigen is unknown. The data stem from a study of T cells after yellow fever vaccination. The ends lost 1 base at V and 5 bases at J; junction bases unmatched: 19. CDR1 and CDR2 from the germline V gene are MNHEY and SVGEGT. The CDR3 loop spans 21 amino acids. General observations from the study: Most primary-vaccination clones reappeared after the booster (about 97% CD4, about 88% CD8). Contamination of FACS-sorted repertoires by abundant clonotypes from the bulk population could occur.

Synthesis of TCR cDNA relied on 5'RACE template switching, which attached a universal primer site and UMIs. TCRdb reprocessed the 5' RACE reads with MiXCR, giving one entry per CDR3 protein. The data show about 160,000 distinct CDR3 sequences, about 7% seen once. The sequence derives from a man between 18 and 35 years old who received the YFV17D yellow fever vaccine. The rearrangement joins TRBV6-2 or TRBV6-3 to TRBJ2-1; 11 bases are a match to TRBD2. Sequenced here: CD4+ T cells sorted from PBMCs, sampled 4 to 5 days after the first yellow fever vaccination. DNA for the CDR3: TGTGCCAGCAGTTACTTACGCGGAGAACGACTAGCGGGGAGAAAGCACAATGAGCAGTTCTTC. It codes for CASSYLRGERLAGRKHNEQFF.